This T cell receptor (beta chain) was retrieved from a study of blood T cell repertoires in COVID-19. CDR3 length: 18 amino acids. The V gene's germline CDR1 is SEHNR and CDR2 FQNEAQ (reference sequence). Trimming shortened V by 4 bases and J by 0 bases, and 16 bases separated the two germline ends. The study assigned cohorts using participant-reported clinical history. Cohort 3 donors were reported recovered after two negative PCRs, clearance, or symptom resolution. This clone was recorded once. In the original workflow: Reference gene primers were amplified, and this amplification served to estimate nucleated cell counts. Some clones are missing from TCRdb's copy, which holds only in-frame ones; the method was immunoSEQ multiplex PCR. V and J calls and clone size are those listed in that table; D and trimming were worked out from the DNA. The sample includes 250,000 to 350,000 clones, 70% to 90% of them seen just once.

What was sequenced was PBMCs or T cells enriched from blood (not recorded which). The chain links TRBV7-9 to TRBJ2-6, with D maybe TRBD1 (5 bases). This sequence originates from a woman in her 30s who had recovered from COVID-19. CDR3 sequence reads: CASSSLRQISSGANVLTF. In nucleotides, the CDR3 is TGTGCCAGCAGCTCCCTCAGACAGATCTCCTCTGGGGCCAACGTCCTGACTTTC.